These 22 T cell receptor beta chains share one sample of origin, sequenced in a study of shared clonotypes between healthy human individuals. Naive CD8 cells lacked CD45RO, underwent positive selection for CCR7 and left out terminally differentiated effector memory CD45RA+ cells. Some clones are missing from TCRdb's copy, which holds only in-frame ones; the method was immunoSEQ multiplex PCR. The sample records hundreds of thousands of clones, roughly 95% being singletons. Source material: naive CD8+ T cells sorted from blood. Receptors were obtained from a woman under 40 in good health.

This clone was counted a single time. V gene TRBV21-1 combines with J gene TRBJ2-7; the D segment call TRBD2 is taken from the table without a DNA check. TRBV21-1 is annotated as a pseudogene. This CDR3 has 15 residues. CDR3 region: CASSRGGASGMEQYF. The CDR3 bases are TGTGCCAGCAGCAGGGGGGGAGCTAGCGGGATGGAGCAGTACTTC.

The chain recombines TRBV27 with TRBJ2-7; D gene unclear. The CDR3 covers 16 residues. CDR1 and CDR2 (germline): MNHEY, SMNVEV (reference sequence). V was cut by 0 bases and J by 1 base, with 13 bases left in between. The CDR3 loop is CASSLSPRSSSYEQYF. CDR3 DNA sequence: TGTGCCAGCAGTTTATCTCCGCGTAGCAGTTCCTACGAGCAGTACTTC.

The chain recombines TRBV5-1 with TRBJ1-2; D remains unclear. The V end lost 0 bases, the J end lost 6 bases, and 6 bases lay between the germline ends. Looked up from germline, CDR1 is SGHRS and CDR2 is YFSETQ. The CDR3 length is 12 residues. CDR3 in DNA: TGCGCCAGCAGCTTGGGGGCGGATGGCTACACCTTC. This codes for CASSLGADGYTF.

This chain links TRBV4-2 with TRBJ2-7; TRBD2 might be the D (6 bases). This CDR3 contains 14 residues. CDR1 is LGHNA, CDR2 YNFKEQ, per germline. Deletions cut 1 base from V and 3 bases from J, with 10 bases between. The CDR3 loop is CASSQAGEVYEQYF. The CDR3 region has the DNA TGTGCCAGCAGCCAAGCCGGGGAGGTCTACGAGCAGTACTTC.

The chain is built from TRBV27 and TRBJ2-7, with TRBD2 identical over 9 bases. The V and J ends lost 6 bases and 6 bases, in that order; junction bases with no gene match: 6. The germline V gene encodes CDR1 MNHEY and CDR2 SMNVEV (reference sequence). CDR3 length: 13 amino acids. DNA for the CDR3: TGTGCCAGCAGCCCCGGGACTAGCCTCGAGCAGTACTTC. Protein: CASSPGTSLEQYF.

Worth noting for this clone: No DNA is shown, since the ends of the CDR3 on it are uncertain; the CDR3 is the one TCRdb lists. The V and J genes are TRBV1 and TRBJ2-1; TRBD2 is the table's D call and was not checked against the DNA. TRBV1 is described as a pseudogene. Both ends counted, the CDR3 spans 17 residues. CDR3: CTSSQPGGGTYKCEQFF.

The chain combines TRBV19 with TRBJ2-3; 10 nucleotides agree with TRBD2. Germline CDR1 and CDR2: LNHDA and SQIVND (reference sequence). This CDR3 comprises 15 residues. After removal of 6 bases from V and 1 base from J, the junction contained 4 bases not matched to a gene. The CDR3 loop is CASRPGTSGTDTQYF. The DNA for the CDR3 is TGTGCCAGTAGGCCAGGGACTAGCGGCACAGATACGCAGTATTTT.

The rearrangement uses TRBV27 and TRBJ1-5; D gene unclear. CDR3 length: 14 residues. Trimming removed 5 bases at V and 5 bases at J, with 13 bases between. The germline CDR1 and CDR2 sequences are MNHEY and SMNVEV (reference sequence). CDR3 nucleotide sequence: TGTGCCAGCAGTCTTTCAGCCCCTCATCAGCCCCAGCATTTT. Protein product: CASSLSAPHQPQHF.

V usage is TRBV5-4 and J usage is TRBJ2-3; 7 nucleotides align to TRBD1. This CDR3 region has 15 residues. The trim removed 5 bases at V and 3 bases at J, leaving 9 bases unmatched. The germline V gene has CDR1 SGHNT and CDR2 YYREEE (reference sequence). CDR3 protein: CASRPPGQQTDTQYF. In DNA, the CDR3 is TGTGCCAGCAGACCCCCGGGACAGCAAACAGATACGCAGTATTTT.

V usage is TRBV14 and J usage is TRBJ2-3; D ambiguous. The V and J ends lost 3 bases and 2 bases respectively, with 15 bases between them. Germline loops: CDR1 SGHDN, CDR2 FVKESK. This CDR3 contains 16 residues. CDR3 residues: CASSHPSLESTDTQYF. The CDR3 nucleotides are TGTGCCAGCAGCCACCCAAGTTTGGAATCCACAGATACGCAGTATTTT.

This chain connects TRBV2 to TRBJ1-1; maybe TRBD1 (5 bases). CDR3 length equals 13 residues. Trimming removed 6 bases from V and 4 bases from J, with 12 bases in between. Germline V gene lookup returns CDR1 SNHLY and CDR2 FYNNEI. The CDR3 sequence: CASRADGGTEAFF. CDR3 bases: TGTGCCAGCAGGGCCGACGGGGGCACTGAAGCTTTCTTT.

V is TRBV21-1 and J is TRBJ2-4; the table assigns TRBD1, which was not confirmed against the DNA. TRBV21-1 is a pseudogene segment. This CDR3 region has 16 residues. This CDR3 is CASRAKDRGTKNIQYF. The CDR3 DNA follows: TGTGCCAGCAGGGCTAAAGACAGGGGAACCAAAAACATTCAGTACTTC.

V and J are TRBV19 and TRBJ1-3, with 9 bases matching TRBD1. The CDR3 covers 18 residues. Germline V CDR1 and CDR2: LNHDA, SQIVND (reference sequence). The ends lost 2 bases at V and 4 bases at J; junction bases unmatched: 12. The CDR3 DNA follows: TGTGCCAGTAGTATACTCCCCCGGACAGGGGATGCGGGAAACACCATATATTTT. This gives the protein CASSILPRTGDAGNTIYF.

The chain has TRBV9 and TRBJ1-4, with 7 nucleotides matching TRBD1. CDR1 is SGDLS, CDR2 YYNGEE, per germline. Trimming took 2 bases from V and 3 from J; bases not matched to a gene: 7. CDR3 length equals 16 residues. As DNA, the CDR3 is TGTGCCAGCAGCGTGGACTCCGGGACAGCTAATGAAAAACTGTTTTTT. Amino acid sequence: CASSVDSGTANEKLFF.

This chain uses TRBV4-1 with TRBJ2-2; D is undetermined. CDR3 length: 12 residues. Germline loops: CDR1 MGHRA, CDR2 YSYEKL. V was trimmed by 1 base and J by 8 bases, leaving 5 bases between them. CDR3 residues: CASSQAGGELFF. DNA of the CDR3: TGCGCCAGCAGCCAAGCTGGTGGGGAGCTGTTTTTT.

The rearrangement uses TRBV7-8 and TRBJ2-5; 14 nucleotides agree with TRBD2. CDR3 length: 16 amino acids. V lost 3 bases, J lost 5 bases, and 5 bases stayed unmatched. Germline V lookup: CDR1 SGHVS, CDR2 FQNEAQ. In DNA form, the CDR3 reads TGTGCCAGCAGCTTGACTAGCGGGAGGGCCGTGGAGACCCAGTACTTC. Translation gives CASSLTSGRAVETQYF. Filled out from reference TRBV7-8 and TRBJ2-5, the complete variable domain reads GAGVSQSPRYKVAKRGQDVALRCDPISGHVSLFWYQQALGQGPEFLTYFQNEAQLDKSGLPSDRFFAERPEGSVSTLKIQRTQQEDSAVYLCASSLTSGRAVETQYFGPGTRLLVL.

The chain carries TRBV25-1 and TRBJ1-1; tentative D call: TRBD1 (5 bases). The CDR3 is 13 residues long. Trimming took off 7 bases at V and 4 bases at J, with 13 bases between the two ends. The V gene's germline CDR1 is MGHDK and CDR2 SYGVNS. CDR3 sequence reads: CASTRGVGTEAFF. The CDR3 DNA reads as TGTGCCAGCACGCGGGGGGTAGGCACTGAAGCTTTCTTT. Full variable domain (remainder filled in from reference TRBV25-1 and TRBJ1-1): EADIYQTPRYLVIGTGKKITLECSQTMGHDKMYWYQQDPGMELHLIHYSYGVNSTEKGDLSSESTVSRIRTEHFPLTLESARPSHTSQYLCASTRGVGTEAFFGQGTRLTVV.

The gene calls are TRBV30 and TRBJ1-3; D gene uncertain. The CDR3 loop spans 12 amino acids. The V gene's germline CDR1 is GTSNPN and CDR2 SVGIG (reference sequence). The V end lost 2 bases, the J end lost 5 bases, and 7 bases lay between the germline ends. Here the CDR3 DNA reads TGTGCCTGGAGTAAGATGAGAAACACCATATATTTT. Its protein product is CAWSKMRNTIYF.

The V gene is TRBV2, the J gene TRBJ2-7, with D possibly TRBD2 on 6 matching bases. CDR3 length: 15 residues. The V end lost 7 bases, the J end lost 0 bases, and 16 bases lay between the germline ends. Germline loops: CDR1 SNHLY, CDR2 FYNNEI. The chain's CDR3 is CASTPGGIYSYEQYF. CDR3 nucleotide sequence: TGTGCCAGCACCCCCGGAGGGATTTACTCCTACGAGCAGTACTTC. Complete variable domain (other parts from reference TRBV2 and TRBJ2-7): EPEVTQTPSHQVTQMGQEVILRCVPISNHLYFYWYRQILGQKVEFLVSFYNNEISEKSEIFDDQFSVERPDGSNFTLKIRSTKLEDSAMYFCASTPGGIYSYEQYFGPGTRLTVT.

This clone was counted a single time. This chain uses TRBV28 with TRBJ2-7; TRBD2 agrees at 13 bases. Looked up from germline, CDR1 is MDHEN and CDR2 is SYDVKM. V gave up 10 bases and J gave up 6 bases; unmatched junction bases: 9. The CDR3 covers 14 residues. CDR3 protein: CATRTSGSGPEQYF. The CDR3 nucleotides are TGTGCCACACGGACTAGCGGGAGCGGGCCCGAGCAGTACTTC. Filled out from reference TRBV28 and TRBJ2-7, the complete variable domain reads DVKVTQSSRYLVKRTGEKVFLECVQDMDHENMFWYRQDPGLGLRLIYFSYDVKMKEKGDIPEGYSVSREKKERFSLILESASTNQTSMYLCATRTSGSGPEQYFGPGTRLTVT.

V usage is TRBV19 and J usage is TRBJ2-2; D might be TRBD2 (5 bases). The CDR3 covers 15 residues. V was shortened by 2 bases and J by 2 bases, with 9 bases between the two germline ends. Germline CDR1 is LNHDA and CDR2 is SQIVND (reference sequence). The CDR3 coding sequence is TGTGCCAGTAGTATATGGAGCGGAAACACCGGGGAGCTGTTTTTT. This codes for CASSIWSGNTGELFF.

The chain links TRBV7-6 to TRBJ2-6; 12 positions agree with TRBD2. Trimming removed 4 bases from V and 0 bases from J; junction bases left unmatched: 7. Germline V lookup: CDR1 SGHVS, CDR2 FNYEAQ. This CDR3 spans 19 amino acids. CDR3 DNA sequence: TGTGCCAGCAGCTCCCCTAGCGGGAGGGATCCCTCTGGGGCCAACGTCCTGACTTTC. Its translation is CASSSPSGRDPSGANVLTF.